This T cell receptor beta chain was obtained from a study of early T cells in non-severe SARS-CoV-2 infection (dated by TCRdb to the early 2020s). Notes on the research overall: Bulk RNA from unsorted whole blood was used for TCR sequencing, so alpha and beta chains could not be paired.

Relative to germline, V is missing 2 bases and J is missing 7 bases, with 6 bases of the junction outside any gene match. The germline V gene specifies SQVTM as CDR1 and ANQGSEA as CDR2. From the cysteine up to the phenylalanine, the CDR3 has a length of 14 residues. Of all the DNA, just the CDR3 is kept, 42 bases in frame from base 1. Regarding this clonotype: Its antigen is currently not known. Base qualities are not provided; no much larger clone lies one nucleotide away.

The library was prepared using 5' RACE. The sequencer listed for this sample is NextSeq 500. To correct for sequencing error and PCR bias, the TCR library protocol tagged individual cDNA molecules with unique molecular identifiers. Both TCR alpha and beta chains were sequenced, and tight co-correlation was observed between alpha and beta sequence abundances in each sample. As for the authors' bioinformatics: Decombinator V4 was used to annotate TCR sequences for V gene, J gene and CDR3. TCRs were defined as expanded if a significant change between any two time points was detected under a Poisson model with p below 0.0001. TCR abundances were normalised to the total number of TCRs sequenced in each sample and reported as counts per million. MAIT TCRs were defined by TRAV1-2 paired with TRAJ12, TRAJ20 or TRAJ33, and iNKT TCRs by TRAV10 paired with TRAJ18. VDJdb, accessed 1 November 2021, was searched for CMV, EBV and SARS-CoV-2 annotated TCRs, excluding TCRs annotated for multiple antigens. TCRdb redid the processing of the public reads, applying fastp at Q25 and MiXCR, and retained in-frame beta chains. Every CDR3 protein is listed once, alongside the most common genes and DNA of its rows. What appears here as the V and J calls and clone size reflects TCRdb's work, not the paper's. This sample comprises roughly 43,000 distinct CDR3 sequences, about 23% of them detected only once. Just over 4.5% of the sample rests with the top ten.

General study outcomes and caveats: Matching against VDJdb was skewed toward anti-spike CD8 responses, likely underestimated virus-specific expansions, and missed private and CD4 specificities.

A case-control design nested within a healthcare worker cohort in London, UK, was used, with weekly nasopharyngeal swab PCR tests and blood sampling performed. Between 23 and 31 March 2020, the week of the UK lockdown, healthcare workers were enrolled and then followed up weekly for as long as 16 weeks. The receptor comes from an adult who was a healthcare worker with PCR-confirmed SARS-CoV-2 infection or an uninfected control (not recorded which). The input for sequencing was whole blood, taken at baseline. The sequence joins TRBV29-1 to TRBJ2-2, and 8 junctional nucleotides match TRBD2. The DNA sequence is given as TGCAGCGTTGAATCTGGTCTAGCGGGCGGGGAGCTGTTTTTT. Its translation is CSVESGLAGGELFF.